This T cell receptor (beta chain) comes out of a study of OX40 agonist ivuxolimab in advanced cancers. General study results and limits: By week 6 at 0.1 to 3.0 mg/kg, blood CD4+ and CD8+ T cells had expanded clonally.

In germline, CDR1 is SGHKS, CDR2 YYEKEE (reference sequence). The CDR3 sequence is 15 residues long. V lost 0 bases, J lost 11 bases, and 13 bases stayed unmatched. On this clone itself: Antigen specificity is unknown.

Autoimmune disease history or systemic immunosuppression excluded patients. Blood sampling took place at baseline, cycle 4 day 1, and cycle 7 day 1. Libraries were prepared by immunoSEQ multiplex PCR; TCRdb keeps only in-frame clonotypes and omits some of them. The sample has tens of thousands of clones, 93% seen once; the top ten hold roughly an eighth. The TCR was taken from an adult with an advanced solid tumor such as melanoma, head and neck, liver or kidney cancer. Sequenced here: CD4+ or CD8+ T cells sorted from blood, sampled in a trial of the OX40 agonist ivuxolimab. This rearrangement joins TRBV5-5 to TRBJ1-2; the match to TRBD1 covers 7 bases. The CDR3 reads CASSLGRQGIIGYTF. Written as DNA, the CDR3 is TGTGCCAGCAGCTTGGGCAGACAGGGTATCATAGGGTACACCTTC.